This T cell receptor (beta chain) was documented in a study of cytomegalovirus exposure and HLA in healthy donors. Overall study results and limits: The later analysis indicated that the majority of CMV-associated TCR beta chains appeared HLA-restricted. Later genetic work tied a missense DCLRE1C variant to beta-chain V and J trimming. Presence/absence analyses supposed approximately even sequencing depth among donors. The listing of 150 to 200 TCR beta chains classed them as cytomegalovirus-associated.

Turning to this clone: As yet, its antigen is unknown. This same CDR3 is encoded by further DNA sequences in the sample.

Use of 60 Vbeta and 13 Jbeta primers characterized the PCR. The assay was immunoSEQ multiplex PCR, and TCRdb's table has in-frame clones only and misses some. The profile shows over 75,000 clones, around a tenth of them singletons. CDR3 length equals 13 residues. Unmatched junction bases numbered 1, after V lost 9 bases and J lost 1 base. The germline gives CDR1 LNHDA, CDR2 SQIVND (reference sequence). This sequence originates from a man aged 45-60 years in good health and CMV-seropositive. The chain couples TRBV19 to TRBJ2-3; 10 bases map to TRBD1. The material sequenced was PBMCs. This CDR3 is CASGTGGTDTQYF. The CDR3 nucleotides are TGTGCCAGCGGGACAGGGGGCACAGATACGCAGTATTTT.